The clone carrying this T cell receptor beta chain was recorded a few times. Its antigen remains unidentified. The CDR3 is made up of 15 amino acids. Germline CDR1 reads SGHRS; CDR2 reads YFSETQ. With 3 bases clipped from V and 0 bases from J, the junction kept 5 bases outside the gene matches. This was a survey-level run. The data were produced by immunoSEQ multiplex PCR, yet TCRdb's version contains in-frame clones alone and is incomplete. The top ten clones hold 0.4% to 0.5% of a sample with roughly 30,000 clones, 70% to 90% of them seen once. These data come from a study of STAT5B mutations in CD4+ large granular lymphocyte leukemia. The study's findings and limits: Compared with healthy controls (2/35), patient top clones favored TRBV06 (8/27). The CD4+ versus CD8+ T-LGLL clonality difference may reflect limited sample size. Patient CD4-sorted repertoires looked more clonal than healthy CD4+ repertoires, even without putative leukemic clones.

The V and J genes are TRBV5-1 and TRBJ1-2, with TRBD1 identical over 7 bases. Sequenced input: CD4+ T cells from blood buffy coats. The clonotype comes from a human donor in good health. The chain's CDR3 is CASSSGQAANYGYTF. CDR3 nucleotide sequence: TGCGCCAGCAGCTCAGGACAGGCGGCTAACTATGGCTACACCTTC.